Below, 8 T cell receptor beta chains from the same sample are listed, as sequenced in a study of blood T cells in healthy people across ages. The authors ran a second PCR of roughly 6 to 12 cycles using a sample-barcoded 5' primer and a J-beta primer mix. One entry per CDR3 protein results from TCRdb running MiXCR on the 5' RACE reads. Among 700,000 to 950,000 distinct CDR3 sequences, 58% were seen once, and the ten largest hold approximately 23%. The sequenced sample was blood. The receptor set was obtained from a man younger than 45 in good health.

The chain recombines TRBV6-5 with TRBJ2-3; the match to TRBD1 covers 8 bases. This CDR3 region has 15 residues. After removal of 6 bases from V and 2 bases from J, the junction contained 7 bases not matched to a gene. Germline loops: CDR1 MNHEY, CDR2 SVGAGI. CDR3 nucleotides: TGTGCCAGCAGCGCCGGGACAGGCTACACAGATACGCAGTATTTT. It translates to CASSAGTGYTDTQYF.

The chain has TRBV20-1 and TRBJ2-7, with 7 nucleotides matching TRBD1. Germline-derived CDR1 and CDR2 are DFQATT and SNEGSKA (reference sequence). The trim removed 7 bases at V and 3 bases at J, leaving 12 bases unmatched. This CDR3 spans 14 amino acids. CDR3 sequence (DNA): TGCAGTGTAAAGGGGGCAGGATGGGGCTACGAGCAGTACTTC. Protein: CSVKGAGWGYEQYF.

This chain joins TRBV20-1 and TRBJ2-1; 10 bases are a match to TRBD2. The CDR3 is made up of 11 amino acids. Germline-derived CDR1 and CDR2 are DFQATT and SNEGSKA (reference sequence). V trimming: 6 bases; J trimming: 15 bases; junction bases outside the gene matches: 8. The DNA for the CDR3 is TGCAGTGCGGAGCGGGAGGGAGTAATGTTCTTC. It yields the protein CSAEREGVMFF.

This chain uses TRBV7-8 with TRBJ2-5; no clear D. The CDR3 spans 14 residues. V dropped 5 bases and J dropped 5 bases, with 15 bases sitting between them. Germline CDR1 and CDR2: SGHVS and FQNEAQ. The CDR3 bases are TGTGCCAGCAGCGCGGAGTCCAACTCGGAGACCCAGTACTTC. Its translation: CASSAESNSETQYF.

This clonotype was counted between two and nine times. The chain uses TRBV5-1 and TRBJ2-5, with 12 nucleotides matching TRBD2. Germline CDR1 SGHRS, CDR2 YFSETQ. The V gene end was trimmed by 0 bases and the J gene end by 3 bases; junction bases not matched to a gene: 0. This CDR3 region has 15 residues. The CDR3 spells CASSLGLAGEETQYF. The CDR3 DNA reads TGCGCCAGCAGCTTGGGACTAGCGGGGGAAGAGACCCAGTACTTC. Supplemented by reference TRBV5-1 and TRBJ2-5, the full variable domain reads KAGVTQTPRYLIKTRGQQVTLSCSPISGHRSVSWYQQTPGQGLQFLFEYFSETQRNKGNFPGRFSGRQFSNSRSEMNVSTLELGDSALYLCASSLGLAGEETQYFGPGTRLLVL.

This sequence joins TRBV20-1 and TRBJ2-5; D possibly corresponds to TRBD2 (6 bases). Germline V lookup: CDR1 DFQATT, CDR2 SNEGSKA (reference sequence). The CDR3 is made up of 15 amino acids. Trimming pared 4 bases from V and 4 bases from J, leaving 19 bases between. The CDR3 DNA is TGCAGTGCTACTCAGATCGGTGGGAGGTCAGAGACCCAGTACTTC. As protein: CSATQIGGRSETQYF.

CDR3 in DNA: TGCGCCAGCAGCTTGGAGGGAGGGGCAGGATCTAACTATGGCTACACCTTC. Its translation is CASSLEGGAGSNYGYTF. This chain joins TRBV5-1 and TRBJ1-2; D possibly corresponds to TRBD1 (5 bases). From germline, CDR1 is SGHRS and CDR2 YFSETQ. The CDR3 has 17 residues. Trimming took 0 bases from V and 0 from J, leaving 15 bases between them.

This clonotype was picked up one time. The chain links TRBV25-1 to TRBJ2-5, with a weak D call TRBD2 (6 bases). This CDR3 has 15 amino acids. Germline CDR1 reads MGHDK; CDR2 reads SYGVNS. Trimming removed 1 base from V and 5 bases from J, with 14 bases in between. Written as DNA, the CDR3 is TGTGCCAGCAGTGAATGGAACGGGGGTGTCGAGACCCAGTACTTC. It encodes CASSEWNGGVETQYF.